This record looks at one T cell receptor (beta chain) sequence and its context. Its target is unknown. Germline CDR1 is SGHVS and CDR2 is FQNEAQ. V was clipped by 3 bases and J by 3 bases, with 16 bases between them. The CDR3 contains 16 residues. The data are from a study of vaccination and CD4 T cells after COVID-19. Sequencing of cultured CD4+ T cell DNA used the Oncomine TCR Beta short-read assay. TCRdb reprocessed the PCR reads with MiXCR, giving one entry per CDR3 protein. In the table there are about 18,000 distinct CDR3 sequences, about three fifths of which are singletons. Treatment here: approximately nine-day PBMC culture with coronavirus spike peptide pools or control peptides (ViraFEST assay).

This specimen was CD4+ T cells from blood, cultured in vitro, taken before SARS-CoV-2 vaccination. This chain uses TRBV7-8 with TRBJ2-3, with D perhaps assigned TRBD1 or TRBD2 (7 bases each). The receptor's source is a human donor who had recovered from COVID-19. CDR3 residues: CASSFRGGGVTDTQYF. For the CDR3, the DNA is TGTGCCAGCAGCTTCCGGGGAGGGGGCGTTACAGATACGCAGTATTTT.